The table lists the clone carrying this TCR beta chain with a count of one. This specimen comes from a study of control samples from healthy donors and cancer patients. TCRdb's copy holds only in-frame clones and misses some; the assay was immunoSEQ multiplex PCR. The table shows roughly 120,000 clones, with approximately 88% occurring only once. CDR1 is SGDLS, CDR2 YYNGEE, per germline. This CDR3 has 16 amino acids. The V end lost 0 bases, the J end lost 0 bases, and 10 bases lay between the germline ends. The sequence was collected from a man in his forties or fifties in good health. The J gene is TRBJ2-1, the V gene TRBV9; D is possibly TRBD1 (5 bases). The sequencing sample was made of blood. DNA of the CDR3: TGTGCCAGCAGCGTAGTCAGGACATCCTCCTACAATGAGCAGTTCTTC. The encoded protein is CASSVVRTSSYNEQFF.